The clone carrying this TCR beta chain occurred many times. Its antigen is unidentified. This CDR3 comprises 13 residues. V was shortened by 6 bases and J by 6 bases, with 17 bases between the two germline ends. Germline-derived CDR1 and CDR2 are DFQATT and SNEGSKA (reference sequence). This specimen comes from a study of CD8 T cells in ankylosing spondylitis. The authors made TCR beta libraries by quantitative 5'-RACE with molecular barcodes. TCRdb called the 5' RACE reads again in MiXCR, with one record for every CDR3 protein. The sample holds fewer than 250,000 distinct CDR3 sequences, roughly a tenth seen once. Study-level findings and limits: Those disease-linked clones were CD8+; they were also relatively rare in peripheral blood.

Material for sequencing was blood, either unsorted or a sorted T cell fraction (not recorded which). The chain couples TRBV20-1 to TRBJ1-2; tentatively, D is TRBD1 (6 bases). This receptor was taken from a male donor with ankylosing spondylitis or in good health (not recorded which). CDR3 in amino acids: CSALGGEGHGYTF. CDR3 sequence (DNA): TGCAGTGCACTAGGGGGAGAAGGTCATGGCTACACCTTC.